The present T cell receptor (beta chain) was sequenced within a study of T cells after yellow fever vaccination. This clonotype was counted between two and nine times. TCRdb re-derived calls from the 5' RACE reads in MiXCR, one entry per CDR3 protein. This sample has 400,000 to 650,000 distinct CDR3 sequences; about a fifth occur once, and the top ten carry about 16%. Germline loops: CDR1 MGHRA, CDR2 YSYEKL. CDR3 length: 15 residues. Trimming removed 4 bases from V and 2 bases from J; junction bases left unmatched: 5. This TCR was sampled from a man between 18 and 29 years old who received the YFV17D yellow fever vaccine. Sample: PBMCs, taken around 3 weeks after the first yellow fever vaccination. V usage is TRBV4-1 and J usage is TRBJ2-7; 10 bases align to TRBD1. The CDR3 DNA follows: TGCGCCAGCAGCCTACCCGGGACAGGGGCCTACGAGCAGTACTTC. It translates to CASSLPGTGAYEQYF.